This T cell receptor (beta chain) was retrieved from a study of blood T cell repertoires in COVID-19. Background on the study: Spain, Italy and the United States supplied samples that represented acute and convalescent COVID-19.

CDR3 length: 13 residues. Germline V gene lookup returns CDR1 MNHEY and CDR2 SVGAGI. Trimming cost V 4 bases and J 6 bases, with 12 bases left between them. Authors' methods: Scientists estimated how many nucleated cells there were by amplifying reference gene primers. Libraries were prepared by immunoSEQ multiplex PCR; TCRdb keeps only in-frame clonotypes and omits some of them. V, J and clone size are those of that table, while D and trimming were read from the DNA. The sample shows about 400,000 clones, 86% of them seen only once. Sequencing was carried out using peripheral blood. The receptor was isolated from a woman aged 30 to 39 with active or convalescent COVID-19. This chain joins TRBV6-5 and TRBJ1-2, with D possibly TRBD1 on 6 matching bases. CDR3 nucleotides: TGTGCCAGCAGTTTCGGACAGCTAGATGGCTACACCTTC. This sequence encodes CASSFGQLDGYTF.